The clone carrying this TCR beta chain showed up just a few times. Antigen unknown. The authors ran a second PCR of about 7 to 12 cycles using a sample-barcoded 5' primer and a J-beta primer mix. TCRdb reprocessed the 5' RACE reads via MiXCR and lists one record per CDR3 protein. Of around 650,000 distinct CDR3 sequences listed, 32% are singletons. The data are from a study of blood T cells in healthy people across ages. General study results and limits: Unsorted PBMCs blocked a conclusive comparison of naive and antigen-experienced cells. Samples with more naive T cells showed higher observed beta diversity.

The CDR3 has 14 residues. Trimming left V 0 bases short and J 5 bases short, with 13 bases between. CDR1 is GTSNPN and CDR2 is SVGIG in the germline V gene (reference sequence). Total RNA was extracted at no less than 5.5 micrograms per sample. The receptor was isolated from a woman aged 80 or older in good health. The sample consisted of blood. The chain links TRBV30 to TRBJ1-2, with D unclear. The CDR3 DNA follows: TGTGCCTGGAGTGTAGGTCTACCGGAATATGGCTACACCTTC. Translated: CAWSVGLPEYGYTF.